Included here is one T cell receptor (beta chain) sequence, with context. Amplification used 60 Vbeta primers and 13 Jbeta primers. Repertoires were generated with immunoSEQ multiplex PCR, while TCRdb's copy carries only in-frame clones and drops some. Of around 150,000 clones listed, more than 65% are singletons. The data stem from a study of cytomegalovirus exposure and HLA in healthy donors. Study-level background: HLA-typed donors were the source of 80 million to 90 million unique TCRs, which an early data release held.

CDR1 MNHNS and CDR2 SASEGT come from the germline V gene. V lost 1 base to trimming and J lost 8 bases, with 6 bases between them. The CDR3 is made up of 12 amino acids. V and J are TRBV6-1 and TRBJ1-3; no clear D. The receptor's source is a middle-aged woman in good health and CMV-seropositive. The sequenced sample consisted of PBMCs. CDR3 DNA: TGTGCCAGCAGTGAAGTGGGAGACACCATATATTTT. Translating it yields CASSEVGDTIYF.